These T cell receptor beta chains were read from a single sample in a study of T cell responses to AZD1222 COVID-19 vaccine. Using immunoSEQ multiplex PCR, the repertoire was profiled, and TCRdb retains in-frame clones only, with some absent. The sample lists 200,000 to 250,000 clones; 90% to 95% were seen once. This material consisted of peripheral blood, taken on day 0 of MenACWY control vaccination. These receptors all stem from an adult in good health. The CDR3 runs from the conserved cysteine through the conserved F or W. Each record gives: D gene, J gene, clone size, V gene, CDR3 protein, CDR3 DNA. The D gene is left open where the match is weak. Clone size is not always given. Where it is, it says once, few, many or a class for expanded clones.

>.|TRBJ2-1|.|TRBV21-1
CASSSRDQEGFF
TGTGCCAGCAGCTCCCGAGACCAAGAAGGGTTCTTC
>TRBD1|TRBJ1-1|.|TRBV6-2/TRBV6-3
CASSSQGRTEAFF
TGTGCCAGCAGTTCACAGGGGAGGACTGAAGCTTTCTTT
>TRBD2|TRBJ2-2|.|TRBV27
CASSLSNLAGGSGELFF
TGTGCCAGCAGTTTATCGAACCTAGCGGGGGGGTCAGGGGAGCTGTTTTTT
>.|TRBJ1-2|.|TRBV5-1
CASSLRGEGYTF
TGCGCCAGCAGCTTAAGGGGGGAAGGCTACACCTTC
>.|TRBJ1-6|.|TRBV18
CASSPPGTGSPLHF
TGTGCCAGCTCACCACCCGGGACGGGTTCACCCCTCCACTTT
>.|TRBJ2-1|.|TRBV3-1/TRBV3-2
CASRGSYEQFF
TGTGCCAGCAGGGGGAGCTATGAGCAGTTCTTC
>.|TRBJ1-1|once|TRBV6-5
CASSYLAETEAFF
TGTGCCAGCAGTTACCTTGCGGAAACTGAAGCTTTCTTT
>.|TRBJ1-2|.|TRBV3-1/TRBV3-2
CASSQDWGTTGYTF
TGTGCCAGCAGCCAAGATTGGGGTACCACTGGCTACACCTTC
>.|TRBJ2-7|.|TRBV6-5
CASNMGSSYEQYF
TGTGCCAGCAATATGGGGAGCTCCTACGAGCAGTACTTC
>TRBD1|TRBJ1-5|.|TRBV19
CASNVNRGPSLSNQPQHF
TGTGCCAGTAATGTCAACAGGGGGCCATCTCTTAGCAATCAGCCCCAGCATTTT
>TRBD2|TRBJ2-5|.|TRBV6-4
CASSGQGGETQYF
TGTGCCAGCAGTGGGCAGGGAGGGGAGACCCAGTACTTC
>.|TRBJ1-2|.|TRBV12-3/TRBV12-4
CASNLQGSGYTF
TGTGCCTCAAACCTACAGGGTTCGGGCTACACCTTC
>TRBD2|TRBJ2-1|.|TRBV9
CASSSPGLAINEQFF
TGTGCCAGCAGCTCCCCGGGACTAGCGATCAATGAGCAGTTCTTC
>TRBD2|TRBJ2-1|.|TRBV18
CASSPQTSGAYNEQFF
TGTGCCAGCTCACCACAGACTAGCGGAGCCTACAATGAGCAGTTCTTC
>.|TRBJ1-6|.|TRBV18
CASSPETENSPLHF
TGTGCCAGCTCACCAGAGACCGAGAATTCACCCCTCCACTTT
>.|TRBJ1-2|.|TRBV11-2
CASSLVAGGYGYGYTF
TGTGCCAGCAGCCTAGTCGCAGGCGGATATGGGTATGGCTACACCTTC
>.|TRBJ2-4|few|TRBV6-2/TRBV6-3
CASCLVPEENIQYF
TGTGCCAGCTGTTTGGTACCGGAGGAAAACATTCAGTACTTC
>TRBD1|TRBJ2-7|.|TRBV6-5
CASSPSRTGTYEQYF
TGTGCCAGCTCCCCTTCCCGGACAGGGACCTACGAGCAGTACTTC
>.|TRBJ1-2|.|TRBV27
CASSLSTGNGYTF
TGTGCCAGCAGCCTCTCCACAGGGAATGGCTACACCTTC
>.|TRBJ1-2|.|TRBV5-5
CASSFTPTPNYGYTF
TGTGCCAGCAGCTTTACACCTACTCCTAACTATGGCTACACCTTC
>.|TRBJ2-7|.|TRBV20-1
CSASFSEGSYEQYF
TGCAGTGCTAGTTTCAGCGAGGGATCCTACGAGCAGTACTTC
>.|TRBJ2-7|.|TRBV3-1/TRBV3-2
CASSQPRTAIYEQYF
TGTGCCAGCAGCCAACCCCGGACAGCCATCTACGAGCAGTACTTC
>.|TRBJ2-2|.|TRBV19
CASSIDTPELTGELFF
TGTGCCAGTAGCATAGATACACCGGAGCTCACCGGGGAGCTGTTTTTT
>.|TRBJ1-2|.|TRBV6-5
CASSYSDGSYGYTF
TGTGCCAGCAGTTACTCCGACGGATCCTATGGCTACACCTTC
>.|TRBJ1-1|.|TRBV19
CATKQGQLNTEAFF
TGTGCCACAAAGCAAGGACAGCTGAACACTGAAGCTTTCTTT
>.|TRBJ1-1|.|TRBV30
CAWKPLDRRNTEAFF
TGTGCCTGGAAGCCACTGGACAGACGGAACACTGAAGCTTTCTTT
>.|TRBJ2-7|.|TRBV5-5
CASSLAIFSYEQYF
TGTGCCAGCAGCTTAGCTATTTTCTCCTACGAGCAGTACTTC